The TCR beta chain under discussion was sequenced for a study of spatial heterogeneity in lung cancer. At the level of the study: Samples were donated by 72 untreated early-stage non-small cell lung cancer patients. For the average unique TCR and UMI combination, more than 9.5 occurrences appeared in raw reads. The study, taken as a whole, reports: TCRs found ubiquitously expanded in tumor appeared in blood more at resection than at follow-up.

TCRdb itself ran the 5' RACE reads through MiXCR, one entry per CDR3 protein. The table records about 120,000 distinct CDR3 sequences, about a tenth of them present only once. The sample holds a few counts of this clonotype. Its antigen is not known. The germline V gene has CDR1 MNHEY and CDR2 SVGAGI. The ends were cut back, 7 bases at V and 0 bases at J, with 13 bases in the middle. The CDR3 contains 15 residues. Time point described: blood at routine non-recurrence follow-up after resection. Unsorted whole RNA of tumor, nontumor lung or frozen PBMC was sequenced. The sample in question was PBMCs, obtained at follow-up. This TCR came from a female donor with early-stage non-small cell lung cancer. This rearrangement joins TRBV6-5 to TRBJ2-4, with D possibly TRBD1 on 5 matching bases. For the CDR3, the DNA is TGTGCCAGCACCGAGATGGGGCTAGCCAAAAACATTCAGTACTTC. Its protein product is CASTEMGLAKNIQYF.